A selection of T cell receptor beta chains follows, all from one sample in a study of control samples from healthy donors and cancer patients. Data came from immunoSEQ multiplex PCR; TCRdb stores just in-frame clones and leaves some out. The sample gives tens of thousands of clones, about 88% of which show up once; 5.7% is in the top ten. The specimen sequenced was blood. The receptors were gathered from a woman in her forties or fifties in good health. The CDR3 runs from the conserved cysteine through the conserved F or W. A D gene is named only where the DNA matches it firmly. Clone size is given for some rows only: seen once, a few or many times, or a class if the clone is expanded.

-	TRBV21-1	-	TRBJ2-7	TGTGCCAGCAGCAAGAAGCAAAGTGGGGAGTTCCAGTACTTC	CASSKKQSGEFQYF
-	TRBV5-4	TRBD2	TRBJ2-4	TGTGCCAGCAGTTCCCTGACCACGGGAGGGAACATTCAGTACTTC	CASSSLTTGGNIQYF
-	TRBV3-1/TRBV3-2	-	TRBJ2-3	TGTGCCAGCAGCCGTATCGACAGCACAGATACGCAGTATTTT	CASSRIDSTDTQYF
-	TRBV5-1	-	TRBJ2-6	TGCGCCAGCAGCTTTAGGATTTCTGGGGCCAACGTCCTGACTTTC	CASSFRISGANVLTF
-	TRBV4-1	TRBD2	TRBJ2-7	TGCGCCAGCAGCCAAGTTTCCCTTACCGTTCTAGCGGGGGTGACCTACGAGCAGTACTTC	CASSQVSLTVLAGVTYEQYF
-	TRBV7-2	TRBD1	TRBJ2-7	TGTGCCAGCAGCTACGGACAGGCTACCTACGAGCAGTACTTC	CASSYGQATYEQYF
-	TRBV6-5	TRBD1	TRBJ2-1	TGTGCCTCCGGGACAGAAACCTACAATGAGCAGTTCTTC	CASGTETYNEQFF
few	TRBV4-2	-	TRBJ2-7	TGTGCCAGCAGCCAAGACCAAGGGTACGAGCAGTACTTC	CASSQDQGYEQYF
once	TRBV9	-	TRBJ1-1	TGTGCCAGCAGCAGCCGGGACATTAACACTGAAGCTTTCTTT	CASSSRDINTEAFF
-	TRBV7-8	TRBD1	TRBJ1-2	TGTGCCAGCAGCCCGGGACAGCGAAACTATGGCTACACCTTC	CASSPGQRNYGYTF
-	TRBV9	TRBD2	TRBJ2-1	TGTGCCAGCAGCCCCCCTAGCGGCCGTTTCTACAATGAGCAGTTCTTC	CASSPPSGRFYNEQFF
-	TRBV30	-	TRBJ1-3	TGTGCCTGGAGTGATTACGTTGGGGGACTTGGAAACACCATATATTTT	CAWSDYVGGLGNTIYF
-	TRBV19	TRBD2	TRBJ2-1	TGTGCCAGTAGTTGGACTAGCGGGGTAGGCTACAATGAGCAGTTCTTC	CASSWTSGVGYNEQFF
-	TRBV5-5	-	TRBJ1-2	TGTGCCAGCAGCTCAACCAGGGGTACCTATGGCTACACCTTC	CASSSTRGTYGYTF